This T cell receptor beta chain was captured in a study of T cell repertoires in cytomegalovirus infection (dated by TCRdb to the late 2010s). Describing the broader study: Alongside well-studied HLA-B-restricted epitopes, the peptide stimulations were aimed at recently identified HLA-C-restricted CMV epitopes, whose presentation resists viral immunomodulation. Donor HLA type was relevant to the analysis, because carriage of CMV infection together with the matching HLA type was indicated by public TCR beta signatures. Beyond this particular receptor, the publication reports: The ex vivo response was dominated by HLA-C-restricted CMV-specific TCR beta clonotypes, which also provided the single most frequent clonotype in two of eight donors. Carriers of CMV infection plus the relevant HLA type were discriminated by the cumulative frequency of public TCR beta family members in the study cohort and in an independent roughly 370-donor cohort.

TCRdb lists the instrument as Illumina HiSeq 1500. TCRdb reworked the public reads: Q25 trimming with fastp, MiXCR clone assembly, productive beta chains retained. When rows share a CDR3 protein, they turn into one entry using the most common DNA and genes. Here the sample has about 50,000 distinct CDR3 sequences; about 18% occur a single time. The ten largest clones represent around 80% of the sample. The treatment or condition label for this specimen denotes: in vitro stimulation with specific CMV peptide epitopes to enrich CMV-specific T cells. Notes on this clonotype: Its antigen is still unknown. At one of its ends the junction is not consistent with the germline gene, which may arise from a read error.

The source was CD8+ T cells from cultured PBMCs, collected from culture after CMV antigen stimulation. The clonotype comes from a human donor in good health (CMV status not recorded). Some clones in this sample may be carry-over from other donors' samples.

The DNA is as follows: TGTGCTAGCAGCCCATTAGGGAGGGATCATAGCACAGATACGCAGTATTTT. Its protein reads: CASSPLGRDHSTDTQYF. Rearrangement joined TRBV7-7 to TRBJ2-3, with 7 bases in between that match TRBD2. The germline V gene encodes CDR1 SSHAT and CDR2 FNYEAQ (reference sequence). The CDR3 spans 17 residues, from the cysteine through the phenylalanine. Left in the record is the CDR3 DNA by itself, 51 bases read in frame from the first base. When the CDR3 is completed using the reference TRBV7-7 and TRBJ2-3 genes on either side, the full variable domain is GAGVSQSPRYKVTKRGQDVTLRCDPISSHATLYWYQQALGQGPEFLTYFNYEAQPDKSGLPSDRFSAERPEGSISTLTIQRTEQRDSAMYRCASSPLGRDHSTDTQYFGPGTRLTVL.